One TCR beta chain is described in this entry. The data were taken from a study of T cell changes during pregnancy in multiple sclerosis. Germline-derived CDR1 and CDR2 are SGHRS and YFSETQ. The V end was cut by 1 base, the J end by 5 bases, with 8 bases between. This CDR3 is 13 amino acids long. Method: immunoSEQ multiplex PCR; TCRdb's copy keeps in-frame clones and lacks some. The repertoire holds 95,000 to 150,000 clones, with under 95% as singletons. The chain recombines TRBV5-1 with TRBJ2-3; D perhaps matches TRBD2 (5 bases). The source material was peripheral blood, sampled before pregnancy. This TCR was recovered from a female donor with multiple sclerosis, enrolled in a pregnancy study. The CDR3, as DNA: TGCGCCAGCAGCTTGCTCGGAGGAGATACGCAGTATTTT. It encodes CASSLLGGDTQYF.